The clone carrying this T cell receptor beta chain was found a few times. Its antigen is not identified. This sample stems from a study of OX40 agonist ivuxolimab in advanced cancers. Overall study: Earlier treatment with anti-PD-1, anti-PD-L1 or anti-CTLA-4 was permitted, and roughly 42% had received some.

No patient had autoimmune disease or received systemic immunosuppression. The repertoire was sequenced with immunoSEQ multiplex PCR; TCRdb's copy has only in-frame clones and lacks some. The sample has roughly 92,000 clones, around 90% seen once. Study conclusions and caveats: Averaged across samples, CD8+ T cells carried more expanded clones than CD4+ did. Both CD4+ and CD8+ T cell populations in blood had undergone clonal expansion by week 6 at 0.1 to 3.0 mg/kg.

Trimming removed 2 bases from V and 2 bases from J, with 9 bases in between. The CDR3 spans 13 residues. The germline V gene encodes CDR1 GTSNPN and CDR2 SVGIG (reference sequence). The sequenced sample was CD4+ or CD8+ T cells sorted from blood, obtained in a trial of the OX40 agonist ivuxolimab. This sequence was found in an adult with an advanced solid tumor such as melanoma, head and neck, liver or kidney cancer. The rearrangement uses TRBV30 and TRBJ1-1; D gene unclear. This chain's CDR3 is CAWSPGTNTEAFF. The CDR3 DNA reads TGTGCCTGGAGTCCGGGTACTAACACTGAAGCTTTCTTT.